This T cell receptor (beta chain) derives from a study of response to subunit inactivated influenza vaccine. One entry per CDR3 protein, called by TCRdb with MiXCR from the RT-PCR reads. The sample consists of about 800,000 distinct CDR3 sequences, about 20% of them appearing once. A remark on this clonotype: Its antigen remains unknown.

Notes on the study in general: That few new T cells are recruited by each seasonal influenza vaccination was the authors' suggestion.

The receptor was derived from a man over 45 who received an inactivated influenza vaccine. Sequencing used PBMCs from blood, obtained roughly 5 days after vaccination.

The CDR3 DNA reads as TGTGCCAGCAGCGTAGGTCCTAGCGGGAGTTCCGGGGAGCTGTTTTTT. Its protein is CASSVGPSGSSGELFF. The chain combines TRBV9 with TRBJ2-2, with 10 bases fitting TRBD2. The J segment lost 6 bases and the V segment lost 0 bases, leaving 5 bases of the junction unmatched. Germline V gene lookup returns CDR1 SGDLS and CDR2 YYNGEE. The CDR3 is 16 residues long.